This T cell receptor beta chain appears in the sequencing data of a study of CD8 T cells in Susac syndrome (dated by TCRdb to the late 2010s). Study-level background: Whether CD8+ T cell activation and differentiation in Susac syndrome was antigen driven was tested using repertoire sequencing.

Peripheral blood CD8+ and CD4+ T cells from healthy donors, Susac syndrome patients and multiple sclerosis patients were profiled using high-throughput TCR beta sequencing. Healthy donors were age- and sex-matched controls. CD8+ TEMRA cells were enriched by FACS, while bulk CD8+ and CD4+ T cells were purified by magnetic negative isolation. Blood was drawn into EDTA tubes, processed within 24 hours, and PBMCs were isolated by density gradient centrifugation. PBMCs intended for TCR sequencing were cryopreserved in liquid nitrogen and were subsequently thawed in a 37 degrees C water bath. The sorted or isolated CD4+, CD8+ and CD8+ TEMRA cells had a purity of 90% or higher. What the research found in general, with its limitations: The TCR sequencing and HLA analysis was acknowledged to have included a relatively small number of individuals.

V ends up 3 bases short and J 8 bases short, with an unmatched junction base count of 5. The CDR3 starts with the cysteine, ends with the phenylalanine, and has 13 residues. Just CDR3 DNA is preserved here, 39 bases in frame from base 1. The germline V gene gives CDR1 as KGHSH and CDR2 as LQKENI. Notes on this clonotype: No antigen is known for it. No base-level quality is on record; no much larger clone is a single base apart.

RNA was extracted using the RNeasy kit, and roughly 0.5 to 1 ug of the RNA was reverse transcribed with random hexamers. The immunoSEQ multiplex PCR assay, covering 54 Vbeta and 13 Jbeta segments, was used to amplify TCR beta CDR3 regions. To correct PCR amplification bias, a synthetic template baseline was used for both primer optimization and computational correction. Under the source paper's analysis protocol: Reads were assigned to V, D and J genes according to IMGT and analyzed in immunoSEQ Analyzer, with only productive sequences retained. Clonality was calculated as one minus the Shannon entropy normalized by log2 of the number of productive unique sequences. For each patient and control, public and private clones were evaluated within the 100 most prevalent clones. Clones were defined as Susac-specific if absent from the healthy and MS cohorts, from some 1,000 published viral clones and from other ImmuneACCESS disease sequences. TCRdb took the public reads, trimmed them with fastp at Q25, ran MiXCR for clone calling and kept in-frame beta chains. CDR3 protein sequences are deduplicated, and each keeps its most common genes and DNA. For this entry, the V and J calls and clone size follow TCRdb and not the study's own pipeline. The table for this sample lists more than 95,000 distinct CDR3 sequences; around 94% of them were counted only once. The ten largest clones capture roughly 0.087% of the sample.

Sequencing was performed on CD4+ T cells from PBMCs. The chain was built from TRBV18 and TRBJ1-2; 8 bases in the middle match TRBD1. The receptor was derived from a human donor in good health. The nucleotide sequence reads as follows: TGTGCCAGCTCACCGGACAGGGAAGTGGGCTACACCTTC. This encodes CASSPDREVGYTF. Supplemented by the reference TRBV18 and TRBJ1-2 proteins around the CDR3, the complete variable domain is NAGVMQNPRHLVRRRGQEARLRCSPMKGHSHVYWYRQLPEEGLKFMVYLQKENIIDESGMPKERFSAEFPKEGPSILRIQQVVRGDSAAYFCASSPDREVGYTFGSGTRLTVV.